Presented here are 5 T cell receptor beta chains from one specimen sequenced in a study of blood T cells in healthy people across ages. Then a second PCR, running roughly 6 to 11 cycles, was carried out with a sample-barcoded 5' primer and a J-beta primer mix. TCRdb used MiXCR to reprocess the 5' RACE reads, holding one entry per CDR3 protein. The table includes about 780,000 distinct CDR3 sequences, 46% detected once. Material for sequencing was blood. Receptors were obtained from a man aged 80 or over in good health.

This sequence joins TRBV20-1 and TRBJ2-5, with 7 bases identical to TRBD1. V trimming: 6 bases; J trimming: 0 bases; junction bases outside the gene matches: 4. Germline V gives CDR1 DFQATT, CDR2 SNEGSKA (reference sequence). The CDR3 contains 13 residues. CDR3 residues: CSAEDRNQETQYF. DNA for the CDR3: TGCAGTGCGGAGGACAGGAACCAAGAGACCCAGTACTTC.

The V call is TRBV5-6, the J call TRBJ2-5; the D gene is possibly TRBD1 (5 bases). This CDR3 comprises 16 residues. Trimming took off 1 base at V and 2 bases at J, with 15 bases between the two ends. CDR1 SGHDT and CDR2 YYEEEE come from the germline V gene. The CDR3 region has the DNA TGTGCCAGCAGCTTGCGGTTAGGGGATAGACAAGAGACCCAGTACTTC. Translating gives CASSLRLGDRQETQYF. The full variable domain, in which reference TRBV5-6 and TRBJ2-5 provide the parts outside the CDR3, is DAGVTQSPTHLIKTRGQQVTLRCSPKSGHDTVSWYQQALGQGPQFIFQYYEEEERQRGNFPDRFSGHQFPNYSSELNVNALLLGDSALYLCASSLRLGDRQETQYFGPGTRLLVL.

On this clonotype itself: One end of the junction is discordant with germline, which a read error may explain. The chain couples TRBV7-9 to TRBJ2-3, with a tentative D call TRBD2 (6 bases). The length of the CDR3 is 15 residues. Per the germline V gene, CDR1 is SEHNR and CDR2 is FQNEAQ (reference sequence). The CDR3: CASSQWAGRPETQYF. In DNA, the CDR3 is TGTGCCAGCAGTCAGTGGGCAGGGAGGCCAGAAACGCAGTATTTT.

The J gene is TRBJ2-2, the V gene TRBV9; 11 bases agree with TRBD2. Germline CDR1 is SGDLS and CDR2 is YYNGEE. CDR3 size: 16 residues. Trimming at V came to 2 bases and at J to 5 bases, leaving 5 bases not matched to a gene. CDR3 in DNA: TGTGCCAGCAGCGTTCACTCTAGCGGGAGGACCGGGGAGCTGTTTTTT. This encodes CASSVHSSGRTGELFF.

This clonotype came up a few times. The chain employs TRBV28 and TRBJ1-5; D gene ambiguous. V lost 2 bases and J lost 4, with 9 bases in between. The CDR3 extends over 14 amino acids. The germline gives CDR1 MDHEN, CDR2 SYDVKM. CDR3 sequence: CASSLVSENQPQHF. Here the CDR3 DNA reads TGTGCCAGCAGTTTAGTCTCAGAGAATCAGCCCCAGCATTTT.